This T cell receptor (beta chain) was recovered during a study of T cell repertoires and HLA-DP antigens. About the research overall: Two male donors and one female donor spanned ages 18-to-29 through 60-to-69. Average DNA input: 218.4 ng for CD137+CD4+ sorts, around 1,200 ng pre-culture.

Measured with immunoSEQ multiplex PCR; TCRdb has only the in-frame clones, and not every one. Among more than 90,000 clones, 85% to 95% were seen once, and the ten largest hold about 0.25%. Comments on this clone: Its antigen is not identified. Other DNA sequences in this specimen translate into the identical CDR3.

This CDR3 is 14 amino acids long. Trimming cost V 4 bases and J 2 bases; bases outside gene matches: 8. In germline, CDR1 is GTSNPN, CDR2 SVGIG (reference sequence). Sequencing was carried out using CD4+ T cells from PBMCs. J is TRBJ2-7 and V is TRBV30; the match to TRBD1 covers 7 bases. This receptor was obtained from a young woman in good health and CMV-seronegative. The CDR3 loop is CAWKKGGTTYEQYF. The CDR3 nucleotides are TGTGCCTGGAAGAAAGGGGGCACGACCTACGAGCAGTACTTC.